The 29 T cell receptor beta chains listed next were all sequenced from one sample in a study of PD-L1 blockade in urothelial cancer. Time point of the sample: pretreatment peripheral blood. Measured with immunoSEQ multiplex PCR; TCRdb has only the in-frame clones, and not every one. The sample carries 95,000 or so clones, around 87% recorded once. The sample consisted of PBMCs, taken around atezolizumab (anti-PD-L1) treatment. The receptors here all came from a man in his 60s with urothelial cancer.

V is TRBV5-4 and J is TRBJ1-1; 8 bases are shared with TRBD1. Per germline, CDR1 SGHNT and CDR2 YYREEE (reference sequence). The CDR3 has 15 residues. The junction had 9 bases not matched to a gene; V was cut back by 4 bases and J by 4 bases. The CDR3 reads CASSPPPGGATEAFF. The CDR3 DNA reads TGTGCCAGCAGCCCCCCGCCAGGGGGCGCCACTGAAGCTTTCTTT.

The chain is built from TRBV28 and TRBJ1-5, with a weak D call TRBD1 (5 bases). The V end was cut by 6 bases, the J end by 1 base, with 7 bases between. The germline gives CDR1 MDHEN, CDR2 SYDVKM. The CDR3 totals 13 residues. The CDR3 DNA reads TGTGCCAGCAGGGGGGGGAGCAATCAGCCCCAGCATTTT. This codes for CASRGGSNQPQHF.

The chain employs TRBV20-1 and TRBJ1-2; D ambiguous. The CDR3 covers 11 residues. Trimming took 5 bases from V and 3 from J, leaving 7 bases between them. CDR1 and CDR2 (germline): DFQATT, SNEGSKA (reference sequence). The CDR3 region is CSAAEDYGYTF. Here the CDR3 DNA reads TGCAGTGCTGCAGAAGACTATGGCTACACCTTC.

The rearrangement links TRBV6-6 to TRBJ1-1; D gene unclear. CDR1 is MNHNY, CDR2 SVGAGI, per germline (reference sequence). The V gene lost 11 bases and the J gene lost 1 base, with 20 bases spanning the gap. This CDR3 comprises 15 residues. CDR3 nucleotides: TGTGCCCTCGGAGCAACGGCAGCTCAGAACACTGAAGCTTTCTTT. Protein: CALGATAAQNTEAFF.

V usage is TRBV5-1 and J usage is TRBJ1-4, with D possibly being TRBD1 (6 bases). The CDR3 runs to 16 residues. V gave up 4 bases and J gave up 0 bases, with 13 bases separating them. CDR1 and CDR2 (germline): SGHRS, YFSETQ. CDR3 residues: CASSKGQRSTNEKLFF. CDR3 nucleotides: TGCGCCAGCAGCAAAGGACAGCGTTCAACTAATGAAAAACTGTTTTTT. The whole variable domain, remainder taken from reference TRBV5-1 and TRBJ1-4, is KAGVTQTPRYLIKTRGQQVTLSCSPISGHRSVSWYQQTPGQGLQFLFEYFSETQRNKGNFPGRFSGRQFSNSRSEMNVSTLELGDSALYLCASSKGQRSTNEKLFFGSGTQLSVL.

The rearrangement uses TRBV4-1 and TRBJ1-6, with 7 bases matching TRBD1. The CDR3 is 15 residues long. After removal of 1 base from V and 7 bases from J, the junction contained 4 bases not matched to a gene. Germline-derived CDR1 and CDR2 are MGHRA and YSYEKL. CDR3 coding DNA: TGCGCCAGCAGCCAAGTTCCACAGGGGAATTCACCCCTCCACTTT. It encodes CASSQVPQGNSPLHF.

This clone was counted a single time. The chain carries TRBV5-1 and TRBJ1-3, with D maybe TRBD1 (6 bases). Germline V lookup: CDR1 SGHRS, CDR2 YFSETQ. CDR3 size: 15 residues. V was clipped by 0 bases and J by 4 bases, with 11 bases between them. The DNA for the CDR3 is TGCGCCAGCAGCTTGGGGGCAGGGGAAGGAAACACCATATATTTT. This encodes CASSLGAGEGNTIYF.

The chain couples TRBV5-6 to TRBJ1-4; TRBD1 aligns across 9 bases. This CDR3 is 14 amino acids long. CDR1 SGHDT and CDR2 YYEEEE come from the germline V gene. V shed 3 bases and J 13 bases; nucleotides not matched to a gene: 10. CDR3 coding DNA: TGTGCCAGCAGCTACCCAACAGGGGGCGGAGGACTGTTTTTT. This gives the protein CASSYPTGGGGLFF.

The chain has TRBV2 and TRBJ1-5, with D tentatively TRBD1 (5 bases). V shed 6 bases and J shed 4 bases, with 16 bases lying between them. The CDR3 is made up of 15 amino acids. Germline V gene data show CDR1 as SNHLY and CDR2 as FYNNEI. The DNA for the CDR3 is TGTGCCAGCAGGGCCGCAGGGTCGAGGAATCAGCCCCAGCATTTT. Protein sequence: CASRAAGSRNQPQHF.

A single count supports this clone. The V and J genes are TRBV7-2 and TRBJ1-2; 10 bases agree with TRBD1. This CDR3 is 16 amino acids long. The ends lost 5 bases at V and 5 bases at J; junction bases unmatched: 11. Germline CDR1 SGHTA, CDR2 FQGNSA. CDR3 loop: CASSPQPGTGEYGYTF. The CDR3 DNA reads TGTGCCAGCAGCCCTCAACCGGGGACAGGGGAATATGGCTACACCTTC.

The rearrangement uses TRBV6-5 and TRBJ2-1, with TRBD2 identical over 8 bases. This CDR3 is 13 amino acids long. CDR1 and CDR2 from the germline V gene are MNHEY and SVGAGI. V lost 4 bases, J lost 10 bases, and 6 bases stayed unmatched. The CDR3 region has the DNA TGTGCCAGCAGTTGGGGACTAGATGGGGAGCAGTTCTTC. Amino acid sequence: CASSWGLDGEQFF.

The genes are TRBV4-1 and TRBJ2-5, with 9 nucleotides matching TRBD2. This CDR3 comprises 16 residues. V dropped 3 bases and J dropped 5; count of bases not matched to a gene: 10. CDR1 and CDR2 (germline): MGHRA, YSYEKL. For the CDR3, the DNA is TGCGCCAGCAGCCAGCCTTGGGCTAGCGGGATGGAGACCCAGTACTTC. Amino acid sequence: CASSQPWASGMETQYF.

The V call is TRBV5-1, the J call TRBJ1-4; weak D call: TRBD1 (5 bases). The CDR3 length is 14 residues. CDR1 and CDR2 from the germline V gene are SGHRS and YFSETQ. Trimming took 4 bases from V and 5 from J, leaving 12 bases between them. The CDR3 coding sequence is TGCGCCAGCAGCCCAGGGCGGGGGAATGAAAAACTGTTTTTT. This gives the protein CASSPGRGNEKLFF.

The rearrangement links TRBV27 to TRBJ1-6, with a possible D match to TRBD1 (6 bases). Between the trimmed V and J ends, which lost 7 bases and 4 bases, there was a span of 14 bases. Germline V gene sequence: CDR1 MNHEY, CDR2 SMNVEV (reference sequence). This CDR3 is built from 15 residues. CDR3 region: CASTSDRLYNSPLHF. CDR3 bases: TGTGCCAGCACTTCTGACAGGCTGTATAATTCACCCCTCCACTTT.

This clone has just one count. This chain links TRBV25-1 with TRBJ1-2; TRBD1 matches at 7 bases. V shed 3 bases and J 4 bases; nucleotides not matched to a gene: 11. There are 16 residues in the CDR3. Per germline, CDR1 MGHDK and CDR2 SYGVNS. The CDR3 loop is CASSENTGDILYGYTF. CDR3 DNA sequence: TGTGCCAGCAGTGAGAACACAGGGGACATACTCTATGGCTACACCTTC.

The J gene is TRBJ1-1, the V gene TRBV7-2; TRBD1 aligns across 7 bases. Per the germline V gene, CDR1 is SGHTA and CDR2 is FQGNSA. V trimming: 5 bases; J trimming: 4 bases; junction bases outside the gene matches: 7. CDR3 length equals 14 residues. CDR3 DNA sequence: TGTGCCAGCAGCACAGACAGGGAGAGCACTGAAGCTTTCTTT. Protein sequence: CASSTDRESTEAFF.

The V call is TRBV7-3, the J call TRBJ2-5; 8 bases are shared with TRBD1. The V and J ends lost 4 bases and 1 base, in that order; junction bases with no gene match: 5. The CDR3 spans 15 residues. CDR1 and CDR2 from the germline V gene are SGHTA and FQGTGA. CDR3 in DNA: TGTGCCAGCAGCTCCGGACAGGGCAGCCAAGAGACCCAGTACTTC. Translation: CASSSGQGSQETQYF.

The chain couples TRBV9 to TRBJ2-1; 9 bases are shared with TRBD1. The V segment lost 3 bases and the J segment 9 bases; nucleotides outside the gene matches: 10. The CDR3 runs 15 residues. Germline assignment: CDR1 SGDLS and CDR2 YYNGEE. DNA for the CDR3: TGTGCCAGCAGCGGGCAGGACAGGGGCCTGGGTGAGCAGTTCTTC. Encoded protein: CASSGQDRGLGEQFF.

CDR3 DNA: TGTGCCTGGAGCCCGGGAGTTGATACGCAGTATTTT. Translated: CAWSPGVDTQYF. The chain is built from TRBV30 and TRBJ2-3; D perhaps matches TRBD2 (6 bases). Trimming cost V 3 bases and J 6 bases, with 10 bases left between them. This CDR3 spans 12 amino acids. Germline CDR1 GTSNPN, CDR2 SVGIG (reference sequence).

The chain recombines TRBV7-7 with TRBJ1-4; 9 bases map to TRBD1. This CDR3 has 16 residues. Unmatched junction bases numbered 7, after V lost 1 base and J lost 7 bases. Germline assignment: CDR1 SSHAT and CDR2 FNYEAQ (reference sequence). The CDR3 is CASSLGADRGAEKLFF. The CDR3 DNA reads TGTGCCAGCAGCTTAGGTGCCGACAGGGGGGCTGAAAAACTGTTTTTT.

The chain carries TRBV7-9 and TRBJ2-3; 9 bases are a match to TRBD1. Germline V lookup: CDR1 SEHNR, CDR2 FQNEAQ (reference sequence). V was clipped by 5 bases and J by 5 bases; unmatched bases: 11. The CDR3 covers 16 residues. CDR3 in DNA: TGTGCCAGCAGCGCAGAGGGGGGGACAGGGAGAGATACGCAGTATTTT. Translating it yields CASSAEGGTGRDTQYF.

CDR3 amino acids: CASHKIAGAQETQYF. The CDR3 nucleotides read TGTGCCAGCCATAAAATAGCGGGGGCCCAAGAGACCCAGTACTTC. V gene TRBV7-6 combines with J gene TRBJ2-5, with 9 bases aligning to TRBD2. From germline, CDR1 is SGHVS and CDR2 FNYEAQ. The CDR3 extends over 15 amino acids. Unmatched junction bases numbered 8, after V lost 8 bases and J lost 1 base.

This rearrangement joins TRBV28 to TRBJ2-7; 10 bases are a match to TRBD1. J gave up 5 bases and V 6 bases, and 10 bases lay outside the gene matches. Germline V gives CDR1 MDHEN, CDR2 SYDVKM. CDR3 length equals 15 residues. This CDR3 is CASRIPGQGTDEQYF. Here the CDR3 DNA reads TGTGCCAGCAGGATACCGGGACAGGGGACGGACGAGCAGTACTTC.

The rearrangement uses TRBV19 and TRBJ2-7, with 11 bases that match TRBD1. Germline trimming cut 5 bases from V and 6 bases from J; bases unmatched to any gene: 9. Per the germline V gene, CDR1 is LNHDA and CDR2 is SQIVND (reference sequence). The CDR3 sequence is 15 residues long. The CDR3 DNA is TGTGCCAGTAGTGCCCGGACAGGGGGCGCGACCGAGCAGTACTTC. Its protein is CASSARTGGATEQYF.

This chain connects TRBV9 to TRBJ2-2; D not resolved. Trimming left V 1 base short and J 3 bases short, with 10 bases between. The CDR3 loop spans 15 amino acids. The V gene's germline CDR1 is SGDLS and CDR2 YYNGEE. The CDR3 here is CASSVRQVDTGELFF. The CDR3 nucleotides read TGTGCCAGCAGCGTAAGGCAGGTGGACACCGGGGAGCTGTTTTTT.

The rearrangement joins TRBV2 to TRBJ1-5; 7 positions agree with TRBD1. Per the germline V gene, CDR1 is SNHLY and CDR2 is FYNNEI. The CDR3 runs 13 residues. J was trimmed by 6 bases and V by 5 bases; bases with no gene match: 4. The CDR3 nucleotides are TGTGCCAGCAGTCGACAGGGTCCTCAGCCCCAGCATTTT. It specifies CASSRQGPQPQHF.

The gene calls are TRBV7-2 and TRBJ2-3; the match to TRBD1 covers 9 bases. Germline CDR1 is SGHTA and CDR2 is FQGNSA. CDR3 length: 15 amino acids. The V segment lost 1 base and the J segment 4 bases; nucleotides outside the gene matches: 3. CDR3: CASSLVGQGADTQYF. The DNA of the CDR3 is TGTGCCAGCAGCTTAGTGGGACAGGGAGCAGATACGCAGTATTTT.

This clone appeared once. The chain links TRBV6-5 to TRBJ1-2; 7 bases map to TRBD1. The trim removed 1 base at V and 1 base at J, leaving 3 bases unmatched. The CDR3 spans 15 residues. Germline V gene sequence: CDR1 MNHEY, CDR2 SVGAGI. For the CDR3, the DNA is TGTGCCAGCAGTTACTGGAGGGACAGTAACTATGGCTACACCTTC. The encoded protein is CASSYWRDSNYGYTF.

The rearrangement links TRBV7-8 to TRBJ1-6; D is ambiguous. Trimming took off 1 base at V and 7 bases at J, with 11 bases between the two ends. The germline V gene encodes CDR1 SGHVS and CDR2 FQNEAQ. This CDR3 contains 15 residues. CDR3 DNA: TGTGCCAGCAGCTTAGAATCCGGGAGGAATTCACCCCTCCACTTT. Translated, it gives CASSLESGRNSPLHF.